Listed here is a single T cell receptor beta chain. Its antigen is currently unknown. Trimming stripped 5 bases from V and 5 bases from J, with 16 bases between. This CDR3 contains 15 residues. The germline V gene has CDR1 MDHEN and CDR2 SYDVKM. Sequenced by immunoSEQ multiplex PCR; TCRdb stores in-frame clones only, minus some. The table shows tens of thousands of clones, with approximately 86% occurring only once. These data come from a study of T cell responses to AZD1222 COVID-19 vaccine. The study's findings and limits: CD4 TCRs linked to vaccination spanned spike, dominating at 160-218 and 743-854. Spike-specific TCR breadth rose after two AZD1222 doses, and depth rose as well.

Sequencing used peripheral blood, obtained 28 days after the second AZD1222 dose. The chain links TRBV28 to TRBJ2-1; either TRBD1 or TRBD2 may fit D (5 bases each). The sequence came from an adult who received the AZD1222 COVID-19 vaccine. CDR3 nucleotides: TGTGCCAGCAGTGGGGCCGGGGCTGGGGACAATGAGCAGTTCTTC. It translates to CASSGAGAGDNEQFF.